The 12 T cell receptor beta chains presented below share a single source sample, sequenced in a study of somatic mutations in cytotoxic T cells in rheumatoid arthritis. The method was immunoSEQ multiplex PCR; TCRdb's version includes in-frame clones alone and lacks a portion of them. The table shows 17,000 or so clones, with 85% occurring only once. The material sequenced was CD8+ T cells sorted from blood. The receptors were sampled from a woman aged 40-49 years with rheumatoid arthritis.

V is TRBV19 and J is TRBJ2-7, with D tentatively TRBD1 (6 bases). The CDR3 contains 16 residues. Trimming removed 3 bases from V and 3 bases from J, with 18 bases in between. Germline V CDR1 and CDR2: LNHDA, SQIVND (reference sequence). Written as DNA, the CDR3 is TGTGCCAGTAGTATGGGGGCAGTACACGATCTCTACGAGCAGTACTTC. As protein: CASSMGAVHDLYEQYF. Full variable domain (remainder filled in from reference TRBV19 and TRBJ2-7): DGGITQSPKYLFRKEGQNVTLSCEQNLNHDAMYWYRQDPGQGLRLIYYSQIVNDFQKGDIAEGYSVSREKKESFPLTVTSAQKNPTAFYLCASSMGAVHDLYEQYFGPGTRLTVT.

This chain links TRBV27 with TRBJ1-2; D not certain. Germline values: CDR1 MNHEY, CDR2 SMNVEV (reference sequence). The CDR3 spans 16 residues. V was pared by 2 bases and J by 1 base, with 14 bases between. As DNA, the CDR3 is TGTGCCAGCAGTTTAACTTTCACCGGGAGTAACTATGGCTACACCTTC. This gives the protein CASSLTFTGSNYGYTF.

The CDR3, as DNA: TGCAGCGCTTGGACAGGGGGCAATGAGCAGTTCTTC. Translation gives CSAWTGGNEQFF. The chain couples TRBV29-1 to TRBJ2-1; TRBD1 aligns across 10 bases. Per germline, CDR1 SQVTM and CDR2 ANQGSEA. Trimming took 7 bases from V and 6 from J; bases not matched to a gene: 3. The CDR3 extends over 12 amino acids.

The gene calls are TRBV5-1 and TRBJ2-5, with TRBD2 matching 15 bases. Unmatched junction bases numbered 9, after V lost 4 bases and J lost 2 bases. The CDR3 has 18 amino acids. Germline V CDR1 and CDR2: SGHRS, YFSETQ. The CDR3 coding sequence is TGCGCCAGCAGCGGGGGACTAGCGGGGGGTTACTCACAAGAGACCCAGTACTTC. Translation gives CASSGGLAGGYSQETQYF.

The chain links TRBV27 to TRBJ1-4; weak D call: TRBD1 (5 bases). Germline V gene lookup returns CDR1 MNHEY and CDR2 SMNVEV (reference sequence). The CDR3 loop spans 14 amino acids. Trimming cost V 6 bases and J 7 bases, with 15 bases left between them. In DNA form, the CDR3 reads TGTGCCAGCAGCTCCCTGGGGGGAAGTGAAAAACTGTTTTTT. This encodes CASSSLGGSEKLFF.

This clone showed up just a few times. The rearrangement joins TRBV18 to TRBJ2-7; maybe TRBD2 (5 bases). This CDR3 is built from 15 residues. Germline V gene lookup returns CDR1 KGHSH and CDR2 LQKENI. V was clipped by 3 bases and J by 1 base, with 13 bases between them. The CDR3 DNA reads as TGTGCCAGCTCACCTAAGACTGGACTTTCCTACGAGCAGTACTTC. Amino acids: CASSPKTGLSYEQYF.

The rearrangement links TRBV5-1 to TRBJ1-1; 7 positions agree with TRBD1. Per germline, CDR1 SGHRS and CDR2 YFSETQ. The CDR3 runs 17 residues. Trimming at V came to 3 bases and at J to 4 bases, leaving 15 bases not matched to a gene. The CDR3 spells CASSSPLTGVPGTEAFF. The CDR3 DNA follows: TGCGCCAGCAGCTCACCCCTTACAGGGGTTCCGGGCACTGAAGCTTTCTTT. The full variable domain, rest sourced from reference TRBV5-1 and TRBJ1-1, is KAGVTQTPRYLIKTRGQQVTLSCSPISGHRSVSWYQQTPGQGLQFLFEYFSETQRNKGNFPGRFSGRQFSNSRSEMNVSTLELGDSALYLCASSSPLTGVPGTEAFFGQGTRLTVV.

The chain uses TRBV9 and TRBJ2-7; the match to TRBD1 covers 9 bases. Looked up from germline, CDR1 is SGDLS and CDR2 is YYNGEE. The J segment lost 7 bases and the V segment lost 3 bases, leaving 11 bases of the junction unmatched. The CDR3 has 15 amino acids. CDR3 loop: CASSAYRGLGGEQYF. Written as DNA, the CDR3 is TGTGCCAGCAGCGCCTACAGGGGGCTCGGGGGGGAGCAGTACTTC.

The chain has TRBV5-4 and TRBJ1-1, with D perhaps TRBD1 (5 bases). This CDR3 region has 14 residues. Trimming took 1 base from V and 3 from J, leaving 10 bases between them. Germline loops: CDR1 SGHNT, CDR2 YYREEE (reference sequence). CDR3 protein: CASSLYAGHTEAFF. The CDR3 nucleotides are TGTGCCAGCAGCTTGTATGCAGGGCACACTGAAGCTTTCTTT.

This CDR3 reads CASSLLAGHNEQFF. Written as DNA, the CDR3 is TGTGCCAGCAGCTTACTAGCGGGGCACAATGAGCAGTTCTTC. This chain uses TRBV11-2 with TRBJ2-1; 9 positions agree with TRBD2. V gave up 2 bases and J gave up 5 bases; unmatched junction bases: 1. Germline V CDR1 and CDR2: SGHAT, FQNNGV. This CDR3 spans 14 amino acids.

This clone was observed a handful of times. V gene TRBV5-1 combines with J gene TRBJ2-7; TRBD2 might be the D (5 bases). The ends were cut back, 4 bases at V and 5 bases at J, with 16 bases in the middle. From germline, CDR1 is SGHRS and CDR2 YFSETQ. The CDR3 sequence is 14 residues long. The DNA of the CDR3 is TGCGCCAGCAGCCTGCGCCGGGAAATCGACGAGCAGTACTTC. Translation: CASSLRREIDEQYF.

V and J are TRBV4-1 and TRBJ1-2; TRBD1 matches at 10 bases. The CDR3 runs to 15 residues. V was clipped by 3 bases and J by 2 bases; unmatched bases: 3. The V gene's germline CDR1 is MGHRA and CDR2 YSYEKL. The CDR3 sequence is CASSQGTGANYGYTF. Here the CDR3 DNA reads TGCGCCAGCAGCCAGGGGACAGGGGCCAACTATGGCTACACCTTC.